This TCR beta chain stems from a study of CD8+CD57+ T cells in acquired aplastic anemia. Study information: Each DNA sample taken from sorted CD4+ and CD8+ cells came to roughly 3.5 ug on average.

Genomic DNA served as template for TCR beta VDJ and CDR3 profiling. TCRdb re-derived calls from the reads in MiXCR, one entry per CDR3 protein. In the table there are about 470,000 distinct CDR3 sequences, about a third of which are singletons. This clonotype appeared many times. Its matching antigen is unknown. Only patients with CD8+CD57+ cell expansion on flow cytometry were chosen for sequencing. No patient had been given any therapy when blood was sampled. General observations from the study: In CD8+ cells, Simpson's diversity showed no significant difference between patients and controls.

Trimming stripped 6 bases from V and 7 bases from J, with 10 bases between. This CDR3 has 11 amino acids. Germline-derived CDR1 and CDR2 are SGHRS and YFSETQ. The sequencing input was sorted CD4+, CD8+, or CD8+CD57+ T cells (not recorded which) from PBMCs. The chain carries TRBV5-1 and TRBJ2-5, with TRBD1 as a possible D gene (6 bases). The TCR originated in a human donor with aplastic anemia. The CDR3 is CASTGEGTQYF. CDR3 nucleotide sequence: TGCGCCAGCACAGGGGAAGGGACCCAGTACTTC.